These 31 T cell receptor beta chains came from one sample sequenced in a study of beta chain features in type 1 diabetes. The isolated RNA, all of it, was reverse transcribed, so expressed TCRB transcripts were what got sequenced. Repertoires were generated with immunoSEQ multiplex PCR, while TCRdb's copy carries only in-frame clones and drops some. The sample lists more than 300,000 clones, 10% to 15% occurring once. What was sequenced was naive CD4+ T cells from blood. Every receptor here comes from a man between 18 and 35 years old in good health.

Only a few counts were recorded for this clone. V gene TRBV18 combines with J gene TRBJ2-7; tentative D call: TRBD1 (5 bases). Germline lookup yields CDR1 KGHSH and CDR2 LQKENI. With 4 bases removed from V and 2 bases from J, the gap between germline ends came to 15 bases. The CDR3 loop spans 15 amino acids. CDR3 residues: CASSQQWTDTYEQYF. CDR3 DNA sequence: TGTGCCAGCTCACAACAATGGACGGACACCTACGAGCAGTACTTC.

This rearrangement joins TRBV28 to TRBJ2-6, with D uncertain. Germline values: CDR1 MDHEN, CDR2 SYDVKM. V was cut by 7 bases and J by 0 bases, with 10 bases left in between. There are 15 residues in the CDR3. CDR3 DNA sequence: TGTGCCAGCATCTCTTCCGGCTCTGGGGCCAACGTCCTGACTTTC. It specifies CASISSGSGANVLTF.

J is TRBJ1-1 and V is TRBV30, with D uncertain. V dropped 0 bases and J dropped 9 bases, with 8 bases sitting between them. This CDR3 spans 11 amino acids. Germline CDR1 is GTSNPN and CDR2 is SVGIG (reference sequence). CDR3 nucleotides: TGTGCCTGGAGTGTACGGGAGCAAGCTTTCTTT. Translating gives CAWSVREQAFF.

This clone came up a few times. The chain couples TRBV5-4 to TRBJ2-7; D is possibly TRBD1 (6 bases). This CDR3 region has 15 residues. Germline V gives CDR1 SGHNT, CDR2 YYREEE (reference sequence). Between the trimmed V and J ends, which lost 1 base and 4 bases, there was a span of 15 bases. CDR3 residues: CASSLSGTRGYEQYF. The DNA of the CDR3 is TGTGCCAGCAGCTTGTCTGGGACAAGGGGATACGAGCAGTACTTC.

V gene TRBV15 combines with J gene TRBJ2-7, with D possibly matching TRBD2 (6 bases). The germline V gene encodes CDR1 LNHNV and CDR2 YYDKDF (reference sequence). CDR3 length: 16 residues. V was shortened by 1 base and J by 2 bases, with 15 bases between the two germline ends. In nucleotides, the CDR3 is TGTGCCACCAGCAGAGTTGCGCGGGAAGGGCCCTACGAGCAGTACTTC. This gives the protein CATSRVAREGPYEQYF.

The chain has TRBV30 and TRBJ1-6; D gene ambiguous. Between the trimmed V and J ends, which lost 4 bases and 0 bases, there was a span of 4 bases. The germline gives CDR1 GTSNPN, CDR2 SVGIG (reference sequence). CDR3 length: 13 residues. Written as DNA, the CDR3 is TGTGCCTGGACCCTCTCCTATAATTCACCCCTCCACTTT. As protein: CAWTLSYNSPLHF.

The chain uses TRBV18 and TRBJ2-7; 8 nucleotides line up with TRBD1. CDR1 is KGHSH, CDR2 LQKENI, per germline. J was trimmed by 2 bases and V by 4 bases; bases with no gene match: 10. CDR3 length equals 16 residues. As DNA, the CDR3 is TGTGCCAGCTCACTCGAGTGGACAGGGAGTACCTACGAGCAGTACTTC. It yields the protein CASSLEWTGSTYEQYF.

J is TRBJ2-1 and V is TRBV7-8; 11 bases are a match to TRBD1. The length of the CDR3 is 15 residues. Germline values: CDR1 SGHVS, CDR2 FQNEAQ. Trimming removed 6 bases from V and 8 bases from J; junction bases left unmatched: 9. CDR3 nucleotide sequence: TGTGCCAGCAGTCCCTGGGACAGGGGGAGCGATGAGCAGTTCTTC. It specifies CASSPWDRGSDEQFF.

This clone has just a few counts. CDR3 amino acids: CASTHRDRSNYGYTF. The DNA of the CDR3 is TGTGCCAGCACCCATCGGGACAGGAGTAACTATGGCTACACCTTC. The genes are TRBV12-1 and TRBJ1-2; the table's D call of TRBD1 was not tested on the DNA. TRBV12-1 is a documented pseudogene. The length of the CDR3 is 15 residues.

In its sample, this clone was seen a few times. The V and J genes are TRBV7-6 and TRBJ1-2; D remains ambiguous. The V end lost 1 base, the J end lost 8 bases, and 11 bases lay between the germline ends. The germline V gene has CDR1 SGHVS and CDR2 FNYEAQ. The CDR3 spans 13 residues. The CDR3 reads CASSLVGGLGYTF. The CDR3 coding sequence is TGTGCCAGCAGCTTAGTCGGAGGGTTGGGCTACACCTTC.

CDR3 bases: TGTGCCTGGAGTGTAGGGTCCGGGATGACTGAAGCTTTCTTT. This encodes CAWSVGSGMTEAFF. This sequence joins TRBV30 and TRBJ1-1; no reliable D call. The CDR3 consists of 14 residues. Germline CDR1 GTSNPN, CDR2 SVGIG (reference sequence). V was trimmed by 0 bases and J by 5 bases, leaving 13 bases between them.

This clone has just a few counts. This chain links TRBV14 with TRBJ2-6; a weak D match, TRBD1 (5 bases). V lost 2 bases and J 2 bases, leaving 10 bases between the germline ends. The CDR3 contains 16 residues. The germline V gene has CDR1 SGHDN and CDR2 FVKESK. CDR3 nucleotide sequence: TGTGCCAGCAGCCAACGTAAGACAGCTGGGGCCAACGTCCTGACTTTC. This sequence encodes CASSQRKTAGANVLTF.

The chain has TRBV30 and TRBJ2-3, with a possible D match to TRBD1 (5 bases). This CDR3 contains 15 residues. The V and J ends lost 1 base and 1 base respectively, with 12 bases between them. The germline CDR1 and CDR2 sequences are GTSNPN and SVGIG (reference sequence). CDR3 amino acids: CAWSGYRLRTDTQYF. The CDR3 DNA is TGTGCCTGGAGTGGATACAGGTTACGCACAGATACGCAGTATTTT.

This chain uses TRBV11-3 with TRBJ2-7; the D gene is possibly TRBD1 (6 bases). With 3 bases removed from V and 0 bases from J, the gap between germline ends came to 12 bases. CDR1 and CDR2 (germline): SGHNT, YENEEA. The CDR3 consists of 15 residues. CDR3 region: CASSFSGESSYEQYF. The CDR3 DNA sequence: TGTGCCAGCAGCTTTTCAGGGGAAAGCTCCTACGAGCAGTACTTC.

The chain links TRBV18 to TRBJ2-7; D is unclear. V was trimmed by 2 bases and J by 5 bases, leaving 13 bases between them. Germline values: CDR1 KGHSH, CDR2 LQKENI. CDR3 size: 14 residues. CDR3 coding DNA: TGTGCCAGCTCACCAGGCTCCGAACGTGACGAGCAGTACTTC. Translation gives CASSPGSERDEQYF.

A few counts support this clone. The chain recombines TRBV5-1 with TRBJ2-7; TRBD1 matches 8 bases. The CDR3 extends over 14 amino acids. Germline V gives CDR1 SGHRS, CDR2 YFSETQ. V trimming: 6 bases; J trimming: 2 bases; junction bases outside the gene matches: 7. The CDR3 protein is CASNSDREPYEQYF. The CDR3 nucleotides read TGCGCCAGCAACTCGGACAGGGAACCCTACGAGCAGTACTTC.

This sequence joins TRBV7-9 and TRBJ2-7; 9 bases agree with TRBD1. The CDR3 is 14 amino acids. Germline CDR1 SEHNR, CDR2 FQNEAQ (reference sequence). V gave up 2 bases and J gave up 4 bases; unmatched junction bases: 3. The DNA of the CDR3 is TGTGCCAGCAGCTTATATGGGACAGGGTACGAGCAGTACTTC. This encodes CASSLYGTGYEQYF.

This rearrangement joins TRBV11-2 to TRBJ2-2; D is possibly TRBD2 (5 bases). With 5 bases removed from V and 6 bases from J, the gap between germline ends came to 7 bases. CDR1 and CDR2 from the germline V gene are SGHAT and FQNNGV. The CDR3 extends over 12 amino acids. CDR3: CASSVGAGELFF. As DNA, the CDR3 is TGTGCCAGCAGCGTCGGGGCCGGGGAGCTGTTTTTT. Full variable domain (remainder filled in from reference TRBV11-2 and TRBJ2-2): EAGVAQSPRYKIIEKRQSVAFWCNPISGHATLYWYQQILGQGPKLLIQFQNNGVVDDSQLPKDRFSAERLKGVDSTLKIQPAKLEDSAVYLCASSVGAGELFFGEGSRLTVL.

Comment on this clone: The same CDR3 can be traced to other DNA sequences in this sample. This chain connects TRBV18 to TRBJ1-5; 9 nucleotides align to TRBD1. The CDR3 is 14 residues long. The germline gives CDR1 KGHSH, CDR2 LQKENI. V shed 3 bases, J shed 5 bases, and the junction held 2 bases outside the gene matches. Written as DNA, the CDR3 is TGTGCCAGCTCACCGAGACAGGGGGATCAGCCCCAGCATTTT. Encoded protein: CASSPRQGDQPQHF.

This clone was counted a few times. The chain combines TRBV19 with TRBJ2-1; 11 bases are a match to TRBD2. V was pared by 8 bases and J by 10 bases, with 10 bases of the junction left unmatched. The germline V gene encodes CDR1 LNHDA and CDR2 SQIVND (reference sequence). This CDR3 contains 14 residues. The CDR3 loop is CASSETSGAVEQFF. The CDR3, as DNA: TGTGCCAGTTCGGAGACTAGCGGGGCTGTCGAGCAGTTCTTC.

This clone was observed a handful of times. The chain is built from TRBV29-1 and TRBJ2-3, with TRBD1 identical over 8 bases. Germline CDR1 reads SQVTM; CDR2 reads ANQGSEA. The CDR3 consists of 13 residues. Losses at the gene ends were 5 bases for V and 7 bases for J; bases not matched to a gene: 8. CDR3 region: CSVRLDRGYTQYF. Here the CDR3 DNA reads TGCAGCGTTCGACTAGACAGGGGCTATACGCAGTATTTT.

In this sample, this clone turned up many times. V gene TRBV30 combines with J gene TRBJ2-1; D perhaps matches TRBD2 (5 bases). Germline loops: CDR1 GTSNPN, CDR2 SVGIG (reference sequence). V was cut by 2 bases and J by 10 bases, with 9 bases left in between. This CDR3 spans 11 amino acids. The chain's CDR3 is CAWSSLAEQFF. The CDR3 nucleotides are TGTGCCTGGAGTAGCCTAGCCGAGCAGTTCTTC.

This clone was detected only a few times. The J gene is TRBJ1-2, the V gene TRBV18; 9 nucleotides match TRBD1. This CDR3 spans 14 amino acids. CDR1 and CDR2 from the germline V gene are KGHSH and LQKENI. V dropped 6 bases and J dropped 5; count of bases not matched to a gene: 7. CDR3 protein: CASSVGGQGYGYTF. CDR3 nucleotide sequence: TGTGCCAGCTCGGTCGGGGGACAGGGATATGGCTACACCTTC.

The CDR3 DNA is TGTGCCAGTAGTACTTTGACTAGCAGCTCCTACGAGCAGTACTTC. This sequence encodes CASSTLTSSSYEQYF. The chain recombines TRBV19 with TRBJ2-7; TRBD2 agrees at 7 bases. This CDR3 spans 15 amino acids. CDR1 LNHDA and CDR2 SQIVND come from the germline V gene (reference sequence). V shed 4 bases and J 0 bases; nucleotides not matched to a gene: 6.

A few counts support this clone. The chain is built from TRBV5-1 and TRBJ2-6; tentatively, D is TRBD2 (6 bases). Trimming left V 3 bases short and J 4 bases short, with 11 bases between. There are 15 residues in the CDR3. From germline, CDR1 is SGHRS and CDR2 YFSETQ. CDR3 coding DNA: TGCGCCAGCAGCTCGGCGGGGACCGGGGCCAACGTCCTGACTTTC. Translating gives CASSSAGTGANVLTF.

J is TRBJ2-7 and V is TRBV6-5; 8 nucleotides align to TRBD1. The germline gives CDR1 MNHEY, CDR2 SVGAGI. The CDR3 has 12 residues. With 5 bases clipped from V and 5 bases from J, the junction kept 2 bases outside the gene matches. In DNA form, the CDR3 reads TGTGCCAGCAGTCGGACAGGGAACGAGCAGTACTTC. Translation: CASSRTGNEQYF.

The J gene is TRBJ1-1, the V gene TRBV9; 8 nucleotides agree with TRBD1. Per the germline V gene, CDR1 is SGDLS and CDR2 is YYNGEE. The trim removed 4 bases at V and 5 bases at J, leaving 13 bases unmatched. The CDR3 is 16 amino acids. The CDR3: CASSSGQGGIRTEAFF. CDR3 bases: TGTGCCAGCAGCTCAGGACAGGGTGGAATTAGGACTGAAGCTTTCTTT.

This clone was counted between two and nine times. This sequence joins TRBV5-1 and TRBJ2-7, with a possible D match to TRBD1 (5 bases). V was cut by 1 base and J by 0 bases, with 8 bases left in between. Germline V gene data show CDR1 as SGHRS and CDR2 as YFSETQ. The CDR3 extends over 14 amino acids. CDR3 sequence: CASSLTTASYEQYF. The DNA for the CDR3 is TGCGCCAGCAGCTTGACGACAGCCTCCTACGAGCAGTACTTC.

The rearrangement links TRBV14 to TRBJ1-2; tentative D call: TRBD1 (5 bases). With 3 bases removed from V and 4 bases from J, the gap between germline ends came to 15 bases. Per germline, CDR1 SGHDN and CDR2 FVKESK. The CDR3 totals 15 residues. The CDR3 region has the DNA TGTGCCAGCAGCCAGGATAGGGGTCCGGGCTATGGCTACACCTTC. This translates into CASSQDRGPGYGYTF. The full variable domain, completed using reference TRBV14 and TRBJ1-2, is EAGVTQFPSHSVIEKGQTVTLRCDPISGHDNLYWYRRVMGKEIKFLLHFVKESKQDESGMPNNRFLAERTGGTYSTLKVQPAELEDSGVYFCASSQDRGPGYGYTFGSGTRLTVV.

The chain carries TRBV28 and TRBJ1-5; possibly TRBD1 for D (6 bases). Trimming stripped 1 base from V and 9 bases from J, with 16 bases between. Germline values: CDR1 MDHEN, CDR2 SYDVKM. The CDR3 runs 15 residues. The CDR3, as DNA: TGTGCCAGCAGTTTATCCCTGGGGGGGCCACGGCCCCAGCATTTT. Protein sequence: CASSLSLGGPRPQHF.

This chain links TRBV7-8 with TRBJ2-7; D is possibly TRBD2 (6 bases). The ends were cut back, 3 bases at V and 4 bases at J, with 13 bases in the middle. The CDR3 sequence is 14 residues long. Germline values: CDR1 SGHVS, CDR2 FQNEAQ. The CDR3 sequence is CASSLGGGVYEQYF. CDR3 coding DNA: TGTGCCAGCAGCTTGGGCGGCGGGGTGTACGAGCAGTACTTC.